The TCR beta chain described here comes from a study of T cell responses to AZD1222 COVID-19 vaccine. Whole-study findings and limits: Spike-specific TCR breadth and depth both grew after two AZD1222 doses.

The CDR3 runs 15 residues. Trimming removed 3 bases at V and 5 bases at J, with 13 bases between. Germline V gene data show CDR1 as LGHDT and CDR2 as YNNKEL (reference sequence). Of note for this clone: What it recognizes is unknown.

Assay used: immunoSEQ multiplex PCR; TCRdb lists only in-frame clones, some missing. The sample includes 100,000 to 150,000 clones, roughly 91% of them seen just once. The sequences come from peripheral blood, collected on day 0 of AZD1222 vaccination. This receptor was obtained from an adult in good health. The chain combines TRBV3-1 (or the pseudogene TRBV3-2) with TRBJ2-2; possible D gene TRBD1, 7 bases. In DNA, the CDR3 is TGTGCCAGCAGCCATGAGGGGGCGGGGACCGGGGAGCTGTTTTTT. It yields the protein CASSHEGAGTGELFF.